Sequencing of this T cell receptor (beta chain) was carried out in a study of OX40 agonist ivuxolimab in advanced cancers. Study-wide points: Among T cells, CD8+ cells averaged more expanded clones than CD4+ cells.

A note on this clone: Its antigen is not identified.

Blood sampling took place at baseline, cycle 4 day 1, and cycle 7 day 1. This CDR3 is built from 13 residues. Germline assignment: CDR1 SGDLS and CDR2 YYNGEE. V lost 4 bases to trimming and J lost 7 bases, with 12 bases between them. Produced via immunoSEQ multiplex PCR; TCRdb's table is partial and in-frame only. The repertoire holds some 25,000 clones, just over 85% seen once, with about 16% in the top ten. The sequencing used CD4+ or CD8+ T cells sorted from blood, collected in a trial of the OX40 agonist ivuxolimab. The chain employs TRBV9 and TRBJ2-1, with D possibly TRBD2 on 6 matching bases. The origin of this receptor is an adult with an advanced solid tumor such as melanoma, head and neck, liver or kidney cancer. The CDR3 DNA reads as TGTGCCAGCAGCATCGCGGGGAGAAATGAGCAGTTCTTC. Translated: CASSIAGRNEQFF.